These 15 T cell receptor beta chains share one sample of origin, sequenced in a study of shared clonotypes between healthy human individuals. The data were produced by immunoSEQ multiplex PCR, yet TCRdb's version contains in-frame clones alone and is incomplete. The table has about 480,000 clones, less than 85% seen once; the top ten hold under 15%. Sequences were obtained from PBMCs. The receptors were sampled from a woman between 40 and 50 years old in good health. Some clones in this sample may be carry-over from other donors' samples.

V and J are TRBV9 and TRBJ2-1, with TRBD2 identical over 11 bases. Looked up from germline, CDR1 is SGDLS and CDR2 is YYNGEE. The CDR3 loop spans 19 amino acids. Losses at the gene ends were 0 bases for V and 1 base for J; bases not matched to a gene: 9. CDR3 sequence: CASSVAISGRAGSYNEQFF. For the CDR3, the DNA is TGTGCCAGCAGCGTAGCGATTAGCGGGAGGGCCGGTTCCTACAATGAGCAGTTCTTC.

The chain carries TRBV7-9 and TRBJ2-5, with D perhaps being TRBD1 or TRBD2 (5 bases each). CDR1 and CDR2 from the germline V gene are SEHNR and FQNEAQ (reference sequence). The V and J ends lost 1 base and 1 base respectively, with 10 bases between them. The CDR3 has 15 amino acids. The CDR3, as DNA: TGTGCCAGCAGCTTAGGGGGACCGGGCCAAGAGACCCAGTACTTC. This codes for CASSLGGPGQETQYF.

The V call is TRBV20-1, the J call TRBJ2-5; D is uncertain. The V gene's germline CDR1 is DFQATT and CDR2 SNEGSKA (reference sequence). V was clipped by 0 bases and J by 5 bases, with 4 bases between them. This CDR3 comprises 11 residues. The CDR3 is CSARDEETQYF. CDR3 sequence (DNA): TGCAGTGCTAGAGATGAGGAGACCCAGTACTTC.

The rearrangement links TRBV27 to TRBJ1-5; D unclear. Trimming stripped 3 bases from V and 0 bases from J, with 6 bases between. The V gene's germline CDR1 is MNHEY and CDR2 SMNVEV (reference sequence). This CDR3 region has 14 residues. CDR3: CASSFTDSNQPQHF. In nucleotides, the CDR3 is TGTGCCAGCAGTTTTACAGATAGCAATCAGCCCCAGCATTTT.

This clone was detected only a few times. The chain carries TRBV6-6 and TRBJ2-7; D possibly corresponds to TRBD1 (6 bases). V gave up 5 bases and J gave up 2 bases, with 10 bases separating them. The CDR3 contains 13 residues. The germline CDR1 and CDR2 sequences are MNHNY and SVGAGI (reference sequence). CDR3 DNA: TGTGCCAGCAGTAACCAGGGGACCTACGAGCAGTACTTC. It translates to CASSNQGTYEQYF.

This clone was found once. This sample includes further DNA sequences coding for the same CDR3. The chain joins TRBV6-5 to TRBJ2-7; 11 nucleotides line up with TRBD2. Trimming cost V 8 bases and J 3 bases; bases outside gene matches: 0. CDR1 is MNHEY, CDR2 SVGAGI, per germline. This CDR3 has 12 residues. The CDR3 DNA reads TGTGCCAGCGGGACTAGCGGCTACGAGCAGTACTTC. Protein: CASGTSGYEQYF.

This clone was picked up a small number of times. The chain links TRBV29-1 to TRBJ2-7; TRBD2 agrees at 8 bases. V was clipped by 4 bases and J by 4 bases; unmatched bases: 6. CDR3 length: 13 amino acids. Germline lookup yields CDR1 SQVTM and CDR2 ANQGSEA. The CDR3 nucleotides are TGCAGCGTTGCGCGGACTAGCAAATACGAGCAGTACTTC. Encoded protein: CSVARTSKYEQYF.

The chain employs TRBV4-1 and TRBJ2-1; the D is unclear. The V end was cut by 1 base, the J end by 0 bases, with 10 bases between. Germline CDR1 and CDR2: MGHRA and YSYEKL. CDR3 length: 16 amino acids. Here the CDR3 reads CASSQGRRSSYNEQFF. CDR3 sequence (DNA): TGCGCCAGCAGCCAAGGTCGCAGGAGCTCCTACAATGAGCAGTTCTTC.

The gene calls are TRBV7-2 and TRBJ2-7, with TRBD2 as a possible D gene (5 bases). The V gene's germline CDR1 is SGHTA and CDR2 FQGNSA. V shed 2 bases and J shed 3 bases, with 14 bases lying between them. This CDR3 comprises 15 residues. The CDR3 loop is CASSLNGGESYEQYF. The CDR3 region has the DNA TGTGCCAGCAGCTTAAACGGTGGGGAGAGCTACGAGCAGTACTTC.

The chain joins TRBV28 to TRBJ2-5; 15 bases align to TRBD2. The V gene's germline CDR1 is MDHEN and CDR2 SYDVKM. The CDR3 is made up of 16 amino acids. V lost 7 bases and J lost 5; bases outside the gene matches: 8. The CDR3 here is CASKPGLAGGGETQYF. The CDR3 region has the DNA TGTGCCAGCAAACCGGGACTAGCGGGAGGTGGCGAGACCCAGTACTTC.

The V gene is TRBV4-2, the J gene TRBJ2-2, with no clear D. The ends were cut back, 1 base at V and 5 bases at J, with 2 bases in the middle. CDR1 and CDR2 (germline): LGHNA, YNFKEQ. This CDR3 contains 12 residues. CDR3 residues: CASSQVTGELFF. The CDR3 DNA reads as TGTGCCAGCAGCCAAGTTACCGGGGAGCTGTTTTTT.

V and J are TRBV5-5 and TRBJ2-7; no reliable D call. Trimming removed 3 bases at V and 6 bases at J, with 10 bases between. The CDR3 covers 12 residues. Germline-derived CDR1 and CDR2 are SGHKS and YYEKEE (reference sequence). The CDR3 spells CASSYSIGEQYF. CDR3 DNA sequence: TGTGCCAGCAGCTATTCTATCGGCGAGCAGTACTTC. Complete variable domain (other parts from reference TRBV5-5 and TRBJ2-7): DAGVTQSPTHLIKTRGQQVTLRCSPISGHKSVSWYQQVLGQGPQFIFQYYEKEERGRGNFPDRFSARQFPNYSSELNVNALLLGDSALYLCASSYSIGEQYFGPGTRLTVT.

The rearrangement links TRBV5-4 to TRBJ2-7; 11 bases map to TRBD1. CDR3 length: 15 amino acids. The germline CDR1 and CDR2 sequences are SGHNT and YYREEE (reference sequence). V lost 4 bases to trimming and J lost 6 bases; unmatched junction nucleotides: 9. For the CDR3, the DNA is TGTGCCAGCAGCAAAGGACAGGGGGCGTGGGGCGAGCAGTACTTC. Translating it yields CASSKGQGAWGEQYF.

The V gene is TRBV5-4, the J gene TRBJ1-2; no clear D. The germline CDR1 and CDR2 sequences are SGHNT and YYREEE (reference sequence). Trimming removed 2 bases at V and 3 bases at J, with 11 bases between. This CDR3 has 14 amino acids. This chain's CDR3 is CASSFGQAYYGYTF. In DNA, the CDR3 is TGTGCCAGCAGCTTTGGGCAGGCCTACTATGGCTACACCTTC.

This clone was seen a single time. The genes are TRBV2 and TRBJ2-2, with D possibly being TRBD2 (6 bases). CDR1 is SNHLY, CDR2 FYNNEI, per germline. The CDR3 runs to 15 residues. V shed 6 bases and J shed 8 bases, with 19 bases lying between them. In nucleotides, the CDR3 is TGTGCCAGCAGCCCAAGGACTACCCAGTCGGGGGAGCTGTTTTTT. Protein: CASSPRTTQSGELFF.